Each of the 18 T cell receptor beta chains below was sequenced from the same sample in a study of T cell responses to AZD1222 COVID-19 vaccine. Sequencing used immunoSEQ multiplex PCR; TCRdb keeps in-frame clones, though not all of them. The sample consists of about 94,000 clones, approximately 90% of them appearing once. The source was peripheral blood, collected 28 days after the second AZD1222 dose. Receptor source: an adult who received the AZD1222 COVID-19 vaccine.

The CDR3 sequence is CASSESSGSYNEQFF. As DNA, the CDR3 is TGTGCCAGCAGTGAATCTAGCGGGAGTTACAATGAGCAGTTCTTC. The chain recombines TRBV2 with TRBJ2-1, with 10 bases that match TRBD2. V gave up 2 bases and J gave up 4 bases; unmatched junction bases: 2. The CDR3 has 15 amino acids. CDR1 is SNHLY and CDR2 is FYNNEI in the germline V gene.

The chain joins TRBV28 to TRBJ2-3; 8 positions match TRBD2. Germline-derived CDR1 and CDR2 are MDHEN and SYDVKM. The CDR3 is 15 residues long. Trimming cost V 6 bases and J 1 base; bases outside gene matches: 6. DNA of the CDR3: TGTGCCAGCAGCCCCCTAGCGGGTGGCACAGATACGCAGTATTTT. Its translation is CASSPLAGGTDTQYF.

The chain links TRBV7-2 to TRBJ2-7; possibly TRBD1 for D (5 bases). V dropped 10 bases and J dropped 5 bases, with 18 bases sitting between them. The CDR3 is 13 amino acids. Germline V gene lookup returns CDR1 SGHTA and CDR2 FQGNSA. In DNA, the CDR3 is TGTGCCACCGCACGGGTGGGGCCCGACGAGCAGTACTTC. Its protein product is CATARVGPDEQYF.

This clone was observed once. This rearrangement joins TRBV6-5 to TRBJ2-2, with D uncertain. Trimming shortened V by 8 bases and J by 6 bases, and 10 bases separated the two germline ends. This CDR3 has 12 residues. CDR1 and CDR2 (germline): MNHEY, SVGAGI. The CDR3 DNA follows: TGTGCCAGCCTTGGGCCGGCCGGGGAGCTGTTTTTT. Its protein is CASLGPAGELFF.

This chain uses TRBV11-2 with TRBJ1-6; D call uncertain. Trimming removed 1 base from V and 6 bases from J, with 10 bases in between. Per germline, CDR1 SGHAT and CDR2 FQNNGV. The CDR3 sequence is 15 residues long. The CDR3 DNA sequence: TGTGCCAGCAGCTTAGGTCCCGCGCTTAATTCACCCCTCCACTTT. Protein product: CASSLGPALNSPLHF.

The rearrangement joins TRBV7-2 to TRBJ2-3; unclear D gene. Germline CDR1 is SGHTA and CDR2 is FQGNSA. The CDR3 is 16 residues long. The V and J ends lost 4 bases and 0 bases respectively, with 14 bases between them. CDR3 coding DNA: TGTGCCAGCAGCTCTCATGCGAGTTCTAGCACAGATACGCAGTATTTT. Its translation is CASSSHASSSTDTQYF.

V usage is TRBV6-4 and J usage is TRBJ2-3; 8 bases are a match to TRBD2. Trimming took 4 bases from V and 1 from J; bases not matched to a gene: 7. Germline V gene sequence: CDR1 MRHNA, CDR2 SNTAGT. This CDR3 comprises 16 residues. As DNA, the CDR3 is TGTGCCAGCAGTGTCGCGGGGGGATCGGGCACAGATACGCAGTATTTT. Its translation: CASSVAGGSGTDTQYF.

The rearrangement links TRBV11-2 to TRBJ2-5; 8 positions agree with TRBD1. This CDR3 is built from 14 residues. The germline gives CDR1 SGHAT, CDR2 FQNNGV. V shed 4 bases and J 5 bases; nucleotides not matched to a gene: 6. CDR3 protein: CASSSRTGQETQYF. DNA of the CDR3: TGTGCCAGCAGCTCCCGGACAGGGCAGGAGACCCAGTACTTC.

The rearrangement joins TRBV4-2 to TRBJ1-1; the match to TRBD1 covers 7 bases. Unmatched junction bases numbered 7, after V lost 3 bases and J lost 6 bases. This CDR3 spans 14 amino acids. Germline-derived CDR1 and CDR2 are LGHNA and YNFKEQ. In DNA form, the CDR3 reads TGTGCCAGCAGCCACTTGACAGGGTTACCTGAAGCTTTCTTT. This codes for CASSHLTGLPEAFF.

CDR3 sequence: CASSRTGGGTDTQYF. The CDR3 DNA sequence: TGTGCCAGCAGCCGCACAGGGGGCGGCACAGATACGCAGTATTTT. The rearrangement links TRBV28 to TRBJ2-3; 9 positions match TRBD1. The CDR3 spans 15 residues. CDR1 is MDHEN, CDR2 SYDVKM, per germline. The V gene end was trimmed by 6 bases and the J gene end by 1 base; junction bases not matched to a gene: 5.

The rearrangement joins TRBV7-8 to TRBJ1-2, with 9 bases lining up with TRBD1. Germline CDR1 and CDR2: SGHVS and FQNEAQ. The trim removed 5 bases at V and 0 bases at J, leaving 10 bases unmatched. CDR3 length equals 17 residues. The CDR3: CASSEGQGAPANYGYTF. CDR3 sequence (DNA): TGTGCCAGCAGCGAGGGACAGGGAGCCCCGGCTAACTATGGCTACACCTTC.

The chain employs TRBV19 and TRBJ2-5, with 7 bases fitting TRBD2. CDR3 length: 14 residues. Germline loops: CDR1 LNHDA, CDR2 SQIVND (reference sequence). J gave up 6 bases and V 3 bases, and 7 bases lay outside the gene matches. CDR3 DNA: TGTGCCAGTAGTATCTCGACTAGCAGGCAGACCCAGTACTTC. It is translated as CASSISTSRQTQYF.

The chain combines TRBV18 with TRBJ2-1; possible D gene TRBD2, 5 bases. V lost 6 bases and J lost 2, with 11 bases in between. Germline assignment: CDR1 KGHSH and CDR2 LQKENI. CDR3 length: 14 amino acids. The CDR3 reads CASSPSGAYNEQFF. CDR3 sequence (DNA): TGTGCCAGCTCTCCGAGCGGAGCCTACAATGAGCAGTTCTTC.

J is TRBJ2-7 and V is TRBV6-6; 10 nucleotides agree with TRBD2. The CDR3 runs 15 residues. The germline V gene has CDR1 MNHNY and CDR2 SVGAGI (reference sequence). J gave up 0 bases and V 6 bases, and 5 bases lay outside the gene matches. In nucleotides, the CDR3 is TGTGCCAGCAGAAGGGGACTAGCGATCTCCTACGAGCAGTACTTC. Encoded protein: CASRRGLAISYEQYF.

V gene TRBV30 combines with J gene TRBJ1-6, with D unresolved. Germline CDR1 is GTSNPN and CDR2 is SVGIG (reference sequence). V shed 0 bases and J shed 0 bases, with 12 bases lying between them. The CDR3 consists of 17 residues. The CDR3 nucleotides read TGTGCCTGGAGTGTAGTAGGCGGGAGCTCCTATAATTCACCCCTCCACTTT. Amino acid sequence: CAWSVVGGSSYNSPLHF.

The DNA of the CDR3 is TGTGCCAGCAGTTCTGGGGGCTATGGCTACACCTTC. This sequence encodes CASSSGGYGYTF. The rearrangement uses TRBV12-3 or TRBV12-4 and TRBJ1-2; D perhaps matches TRBD1 (5 bases). Between the trimmed V and J ends, which lost 4 bases and 4 bases, there was a span of 7 bases. The CDR3 has 12 amino acids.

This chain joins TRBV2 and TRBJ1-2; D gene ambiguous. The V and J ends lost 0 bases and 4 bases respectively, with 6 bases between them. CDR1 and CDR2 (germline): SNHLY, FYNNEI. This CDR3 spans 13 amino acids. CDR3 region: CASSEASRYGYTF. CDR3 in DNA: TGTGCCAGCAGTGAAGCCAGTCGCTATGGCTACACCTTC.

This clone occurred once. The chain joins TRBV19 to TRBJ1-3, with 10 bases fitting TRBD1. In germline, CDR1 is LNHDA, CDR2 SQIVND (reference sequence). After removal of 5 bases from V and 2 bases from J, the junction contained 6 bases not matched to a gene. The CDR3 extends over 16 amino acids. CDR3 residues: CASSPPGQGPGNTIYF. Here the CDR3 DNA reads TGTGCCAGTAGTCCCCCGGGACAGGGGCCTGGAAACACCATATATTTT.